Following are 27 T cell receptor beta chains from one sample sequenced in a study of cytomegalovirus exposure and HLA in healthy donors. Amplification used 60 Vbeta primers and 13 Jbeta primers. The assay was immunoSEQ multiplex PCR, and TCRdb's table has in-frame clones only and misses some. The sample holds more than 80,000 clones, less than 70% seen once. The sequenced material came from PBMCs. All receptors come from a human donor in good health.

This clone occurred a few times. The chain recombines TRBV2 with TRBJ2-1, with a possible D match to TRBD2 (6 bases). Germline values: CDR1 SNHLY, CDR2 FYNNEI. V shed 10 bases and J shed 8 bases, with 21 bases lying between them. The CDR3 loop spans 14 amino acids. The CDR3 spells CATGRDGTADEQFF. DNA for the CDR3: TGTGCCACCGGCCGGGACGGGACTGCCGATGAGCAGTTCTTC.

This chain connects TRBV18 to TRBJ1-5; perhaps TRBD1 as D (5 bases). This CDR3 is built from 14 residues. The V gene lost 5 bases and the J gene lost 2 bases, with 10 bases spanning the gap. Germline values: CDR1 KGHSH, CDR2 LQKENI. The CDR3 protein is CASSVDSGNQPQHF. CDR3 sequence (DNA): TGTGCCAGCTCAGTTGACAGCGGCAATCAGCCCCAGCATTTT.

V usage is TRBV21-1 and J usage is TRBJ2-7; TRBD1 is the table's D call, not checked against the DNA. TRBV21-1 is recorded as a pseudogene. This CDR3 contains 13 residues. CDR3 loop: CASTHPVRYEQYF. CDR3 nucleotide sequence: TGTGCCAGCACCCACCCAGTCCGCTACGAGCAGTACTTC.

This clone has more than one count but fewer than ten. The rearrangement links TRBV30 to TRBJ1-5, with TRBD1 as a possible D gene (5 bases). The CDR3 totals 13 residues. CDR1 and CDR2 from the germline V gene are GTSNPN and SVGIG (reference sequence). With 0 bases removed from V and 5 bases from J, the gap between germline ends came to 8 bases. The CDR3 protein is CAWSVRDHQPQHF. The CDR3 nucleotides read TGTGCCTGGAGTGTCAGGGATCATCAGCCCCAGCATTTT.

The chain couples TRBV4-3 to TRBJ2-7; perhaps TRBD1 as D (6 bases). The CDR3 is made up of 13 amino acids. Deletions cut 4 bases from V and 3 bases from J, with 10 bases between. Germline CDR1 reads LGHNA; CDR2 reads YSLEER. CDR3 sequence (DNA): TGCGCCAGCAGCCCCACAGGGTTCTACGAGCAGTACTTC. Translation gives CASSPTGFYEQYF.

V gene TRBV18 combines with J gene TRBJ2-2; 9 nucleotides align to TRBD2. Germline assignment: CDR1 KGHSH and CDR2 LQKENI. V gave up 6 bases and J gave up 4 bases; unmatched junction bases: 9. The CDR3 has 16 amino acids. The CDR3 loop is CASSTDLAGRTGELFF. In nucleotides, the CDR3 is TGTGCCAGCTCGACCGACCTAGCGGGGCGCACCGGGGAGCTGTTTTTT.

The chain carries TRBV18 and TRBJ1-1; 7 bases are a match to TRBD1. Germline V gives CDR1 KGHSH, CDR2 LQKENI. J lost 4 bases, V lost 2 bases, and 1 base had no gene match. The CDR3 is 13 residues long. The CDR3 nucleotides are TGTGCCAGCTCACCAAACAGGGGCACTGAAGCTTTCTTT. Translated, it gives CASSPNRGTEAFF.

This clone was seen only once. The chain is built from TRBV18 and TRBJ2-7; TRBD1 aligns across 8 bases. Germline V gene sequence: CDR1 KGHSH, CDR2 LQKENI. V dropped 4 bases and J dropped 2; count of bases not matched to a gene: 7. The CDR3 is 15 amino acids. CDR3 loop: CASSLAGQGTYEQYF. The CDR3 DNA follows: TGTGCCAGCTCACTAGCCGGACAGGGTACCTACGAGCAGTACTTC.

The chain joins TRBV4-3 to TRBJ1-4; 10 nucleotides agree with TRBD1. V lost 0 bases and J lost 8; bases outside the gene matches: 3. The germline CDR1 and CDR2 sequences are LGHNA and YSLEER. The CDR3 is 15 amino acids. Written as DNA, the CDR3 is TGCGCCAGCAGCCAAGAAGGGACAGGGGAGGAAAAACTGTTTTTT. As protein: CASSQEGTGEEKLFF.

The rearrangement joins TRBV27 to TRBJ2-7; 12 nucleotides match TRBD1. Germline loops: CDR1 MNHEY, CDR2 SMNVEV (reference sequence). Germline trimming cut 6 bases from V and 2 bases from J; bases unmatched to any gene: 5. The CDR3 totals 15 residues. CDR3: CASSLGQGATYEQYF. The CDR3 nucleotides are TGTGCCAGCAGCTTGGGACAGGGGGCAACCTACGAGCAGTACTTC.

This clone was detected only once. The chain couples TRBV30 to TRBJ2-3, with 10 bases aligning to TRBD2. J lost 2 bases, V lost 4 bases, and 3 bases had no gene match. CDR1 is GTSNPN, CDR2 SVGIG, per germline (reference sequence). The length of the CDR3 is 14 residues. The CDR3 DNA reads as TGTGCCTGGACTAGCGGGGGATTCACAGATACGCAGTATTTT. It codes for CAWTSGGFTDTQYF.

The CDR3 loop is CASSQERVNEQFF. For the CDR3, the DNA is TGCGCCAGCAGCCAAGAGAGGGTGAATGAGCAGTTCTTC. The V and J genes are TRBV4-3 and TRBJ2-1; TRBD2 is a possible D gene (5 bases). Germline V gene lookup returns CDR1 LGHNA and CDR2 YSLEER. The ends were cut back, 0 bases at V and 7 bases at J, with 7 bases in the middle. CDR3 length: 13 amino acids.

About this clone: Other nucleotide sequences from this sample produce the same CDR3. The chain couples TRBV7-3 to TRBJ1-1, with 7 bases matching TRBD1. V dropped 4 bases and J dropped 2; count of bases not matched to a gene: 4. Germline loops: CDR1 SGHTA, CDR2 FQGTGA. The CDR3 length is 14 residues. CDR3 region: CASSSQGGNTEAFF. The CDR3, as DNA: TGTGCCAGCAGCTCCCAGGGGGGCAACACTGAAGCTTTCTTT.

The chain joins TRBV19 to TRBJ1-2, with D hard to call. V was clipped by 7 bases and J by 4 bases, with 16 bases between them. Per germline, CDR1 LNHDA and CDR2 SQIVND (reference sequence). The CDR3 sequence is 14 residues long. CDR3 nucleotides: TGTGCCAGTAAATGGATGGAGGTGGGCTATGGCTACACCTTC. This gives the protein CASKWMEVGYGYTF.

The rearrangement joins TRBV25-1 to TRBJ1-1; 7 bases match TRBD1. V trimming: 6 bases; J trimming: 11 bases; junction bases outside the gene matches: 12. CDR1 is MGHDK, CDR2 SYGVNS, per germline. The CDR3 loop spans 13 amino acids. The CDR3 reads CASSGQDSLAAFF. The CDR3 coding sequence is TGTGCCAGCAGCGGACAGGACTCCCTGGCGGCTTTCTTT.

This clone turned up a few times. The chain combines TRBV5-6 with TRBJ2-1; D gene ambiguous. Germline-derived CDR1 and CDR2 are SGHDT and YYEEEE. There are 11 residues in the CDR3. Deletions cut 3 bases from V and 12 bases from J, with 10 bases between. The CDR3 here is CASSSYYLQFF. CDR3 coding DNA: TGTGCCAGCAGCTCTTATTATCTGCAGTTCTTC.

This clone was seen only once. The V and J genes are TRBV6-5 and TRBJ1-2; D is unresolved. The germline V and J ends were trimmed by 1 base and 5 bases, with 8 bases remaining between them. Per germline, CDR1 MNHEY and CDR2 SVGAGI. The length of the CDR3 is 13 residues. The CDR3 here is CASSYFPEYGYTF. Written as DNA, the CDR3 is TGTGCCAGCAGTTACTTCCCGGAGTATGGCTACACCTTC.

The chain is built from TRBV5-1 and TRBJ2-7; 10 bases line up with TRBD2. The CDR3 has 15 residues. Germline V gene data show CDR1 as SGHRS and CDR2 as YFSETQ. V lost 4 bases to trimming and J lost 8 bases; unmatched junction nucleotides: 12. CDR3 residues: CASSQTGTSEEKQYF. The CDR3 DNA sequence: TGCGCCAGCAGCCAAACCGGGACTAGCGAAGAAAAGCAGTACTTC.

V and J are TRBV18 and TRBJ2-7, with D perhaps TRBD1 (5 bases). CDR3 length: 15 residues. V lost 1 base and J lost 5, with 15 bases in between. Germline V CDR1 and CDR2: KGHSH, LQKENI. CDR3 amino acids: CASSPQGQGADEQYF. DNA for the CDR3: TGTGCCAGCTCACCACAGGGGCAGGGCGCCGACGAGCAGTACTTC.

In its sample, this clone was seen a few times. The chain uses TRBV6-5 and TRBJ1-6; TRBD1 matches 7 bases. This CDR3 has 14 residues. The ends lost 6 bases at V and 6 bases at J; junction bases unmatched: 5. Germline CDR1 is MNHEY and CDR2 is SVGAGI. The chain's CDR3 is CASRSGTVNSPLHF. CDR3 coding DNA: TGTGCCAGCAGGTCCGGGACAGTTAATTCACCCCTCCACTTT.

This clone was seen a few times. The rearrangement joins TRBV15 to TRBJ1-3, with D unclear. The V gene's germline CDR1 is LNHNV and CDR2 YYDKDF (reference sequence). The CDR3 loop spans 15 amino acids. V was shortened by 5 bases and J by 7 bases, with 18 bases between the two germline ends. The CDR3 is CATSSMGGNGNTIYF. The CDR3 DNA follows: TGTGCCACCAGCTCCATGGGAGGGAACGGGAACACCATATATTTT.

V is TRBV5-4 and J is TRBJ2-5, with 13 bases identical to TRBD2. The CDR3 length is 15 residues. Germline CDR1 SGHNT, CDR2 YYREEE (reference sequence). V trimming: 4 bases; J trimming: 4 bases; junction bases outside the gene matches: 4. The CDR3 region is CASSDRTSGGETQYF. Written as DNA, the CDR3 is TGTGCCAGCAGCGATCGGACTAGCGGGGGAGAGACCCAGTACTTC.

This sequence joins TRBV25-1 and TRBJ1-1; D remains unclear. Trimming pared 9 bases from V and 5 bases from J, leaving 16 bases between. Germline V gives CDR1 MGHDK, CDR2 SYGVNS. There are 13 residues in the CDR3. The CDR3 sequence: CASRGWRETEAFF. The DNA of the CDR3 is TGTGCCAGTAGAGGGTGGCGAGAGACTGAAGCTTTCTTT.

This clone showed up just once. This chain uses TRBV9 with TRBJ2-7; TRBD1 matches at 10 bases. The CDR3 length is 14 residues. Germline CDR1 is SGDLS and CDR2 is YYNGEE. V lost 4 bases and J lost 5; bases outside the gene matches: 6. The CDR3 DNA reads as TGTGCCAGCAGCCCAGGACAGGGGGTTGACGAGCAGTACTTC. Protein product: CASSPGQGVDEQYF. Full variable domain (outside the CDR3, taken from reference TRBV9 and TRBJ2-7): DSGVTQTPKHLITATGQRVTLRCSPRSGDLSVYWYQQSLDQGLQFLIQYYNGEERAKGNILERFSAQQFPDLHSELNLSSLELGDSALYFCASSPGQGVDEQYFGPGTRLTVT.

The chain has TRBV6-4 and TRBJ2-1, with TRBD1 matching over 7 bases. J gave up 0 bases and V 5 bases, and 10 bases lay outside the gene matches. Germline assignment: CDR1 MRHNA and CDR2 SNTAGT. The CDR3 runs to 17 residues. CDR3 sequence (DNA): TGTGCCAGCAGTATACGACAGGGTTCAAGCTCCTACAATGAGCAGTTCTTC. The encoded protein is CASSIRQGSSSYNEQFF.

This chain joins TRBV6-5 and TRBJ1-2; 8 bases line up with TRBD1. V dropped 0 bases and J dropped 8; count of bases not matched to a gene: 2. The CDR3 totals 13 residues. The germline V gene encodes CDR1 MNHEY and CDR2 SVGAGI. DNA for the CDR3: TGTGCCAGCAGTTACTCGACAGGGGAGGGCTACACCTTC. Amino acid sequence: CASSYSTGEGYTF.

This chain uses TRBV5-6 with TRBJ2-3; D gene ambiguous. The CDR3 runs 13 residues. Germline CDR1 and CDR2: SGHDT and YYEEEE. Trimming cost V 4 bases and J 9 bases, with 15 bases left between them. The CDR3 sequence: CASSPMWLRTQYF. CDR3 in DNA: TGTGCCAGCAGCCCAATGTGGCTGCGGACGCAGTATTTT.